This passage covers 17 T cell receptor beta chains from one sample sequenced in a study of shared clonotypes between healthy human individuals. Assay: immunoSEQ multiplex PCR; the TCRdb copy retains only in-frame clones and omits some. The sample includes millions of clones, roughly nine tenths of them seen just once. Sequenced material: naive CD4+ T cells sorted from blood. Noted subset: CD45RA+ positively selected. The source is a man between 18 and 35 years old in good health.

The J gene is TRBJ2-5, the V gene TRBV2; the match to TRBD2 covers 8 bases. Per germline, CDR1 SNHLY and CDR2 FYNNEI. The CDR3 is made up of 16 amino acids. V lost 6 bases, J lost 5 bases, and 14 bases stayed unmatched. CDR3: CASSSQRGLDGETQYF. The CDR3 DNA sequence: TGTGCCAGCAGCTCTCAGCGGGGGCTTGACGGGGAGACCCAGTACTTC.

The chain recombines TRBV13 with TRBJ2-2; 7 bases align to TRBD1. Trimming cost V 8 bases and J 5 bases; bases outside gene matches: 8. CDR3 length equals 14 residues. Germline-derived CDR1 and CDR2 are PRHDT and FYEKMQ (reference sequence). The CDR3 coding sequence is TGTGCCAGCCAAAAGACAGGGCGAACCGGGGAGCTGTTTTTT. Protein product: CASQKTGRTGELFF. The complete variable domain, with remaining parts taken from reference TRBV13 and TRBJ2-2, reads AAGVIQSPRHLIKEKRETATLKCYPIPRHDTVYWYQQGPGQDPQFLISFYEKMQSDKGSIPDRFSAQQFSDYHSELNMSSLELGDSALYFCASQKTGRTGELFFGEGSRLTVL.

The chain carries TRBV21-1 and TRBJ2-5. TRBV21-1 is designated a pseudogene. CDR3 length: 13 amino acids. The CDR3 DNA follows: TGTGCCCCCCCGTGGGGGACGCGAGAGACCCAGTACTTC. Residues: CAPPWGTRETQYF.

V gene TRBV2 combines with J gene TRBJ2-5; the match to TRBD2 covers 11 bases. The germline V gene has CDR1 SNHLY and CDR2 FYNNEI. The CDR3 length is 15 residues. J gave up 5 bases and V 6 bases, and 8 bases lay outside the gene matches. The chain's CDR3 is CASRVAGGPRETQYF. The CDR3 region has the DNA TGTGCCAGCAGGGTAGCGGGAGGGCCTAGGGAGACCCAGTACTTC.

The V and J genes are TRBV5-5 and TRBJ2-7, with unresolved D. CDR1 is SGHKS and CDR2 is YYEKEE in the germline V gene (reference sequence). V lost 4 bases and J lost 3, with 8 bases in between. CDR3 size: 12 residues. The chain's CDR3 is CASSPFSYEQYF. The CDR3 coding sequence is TGTGCCAGCAGCCCCTTTAGCTACGAGCAGTACTTC.

The chain has TRBV14 and TRBJ1-5; no firm D call. Germline CDR1 SGHDN, CDR2 FVKESK. V was clipped by 3 bases and J by 0 bases, with 6 bases between them. The CDR3 is 14 residues long. The CDR3 bases are TGTGCCAGCAGCCAGAGATATAGCAATCAGCCCCAGCATTTT. It encodes CASSQRYSNQPQHF.

The genes are TRBV5-6 and TRBJ2-7; TRBD1 agrees at 7 bases. V shed 2 bases, J shed 4 bases, and the junction held 6 bases outside the gene matches. CDR3 length equals 14 residues. Germline V lookup: CDR1 SGHDT, CDR2 YYEEEE. As DNA, the CDR3 is TGTGCCAGCAGCTTAGGTACAGGGGTTTACGAGCAGTACTTC. This gives the protein CASSLGTGVYEQYF.

The rearrangement links TRBV5-8 to TRBJ2-3; D not resolved. The CDR3 consists of 15 residues. With 2 bases removed from V and 3 bases from J, the gap between germline ends came to 13 bases. The germline gives CDR1 SGHTS, CDR2 YDEGEE. DNA of the CDR3: TGTGCCAGCAGCTTAGGGATCATGTCGACAGATACGCAGTATTTT. Protein product: CASSLGIMSTDTQYF.

This clone was counted once. The CDR3 spells CSVAGSGGYTF. As DNA, the CDR3 is TGCAGCGTTGCAGGATCCGGAGGCTACACCTTC. The V gene is TRBV29-1, the J gene TRBJ1-2; D is ambiguous. Germline V lookup: CDR1 SQVTM, CDR2 ANQGSEA. The CDR3 extends over 11 amino acids. V was trimmed by 4 bases and J by 8 bases, leaving 11 bases between them.

Notes on this clone: Other DNA variants within this sample encode the same CDR3. This rearrangement joins TRBV5-4 to TRBJ1-3; TRBD1 matches 8 bases. The V gene end was trimmed by 0 bases and the J gene end by 1 base; junction bases not matched to a gene: 0. This CDR3 region has 15 residues. Germline lookup yields CDR1 SGHNT and CDR2 YYREEE (reference sequence). DNA of the CDR3: TGTGCCAGCAGCTTGGGGACAGGGTCTGGAAACACCATATATTTT. Its protein is CASSLGTGSGNTIYF.

The chain recombines TRBV30 with TRBJ2-3, with 7 bases that match TRBD1. The length of the CDR3 is 16 residues. CDR1 and CDR2 (germline): GTSNPN, SVGIG (reference sequence). The V gene end was trimmed by 2 bases and the J gene end by 1 base; junction bases not matched to a gene: 9. The CDR3 here is CAWSNDRVGGTDTQYF. The CDR3 DNA reads as TGTGCCTGGAGTAACGACAGGGTTGGCGGCACAGATACGCAGTATTTT.

The chain uses TRBV6-6 and TRBJ1-1; tentatively, D is TRBD1 (6 bases). Germline V gene sequence: CDR1 MNHNY, CDR2 SVGAGI (reference sequence). V gave up 6 bases and J gave up 2 bases, with 16 bases separating them. The CDR3 covers 15 residues. CDR3 amino acids: CASREDSAYNTEAFF. The CDR3 DNA reads as TGTGCCAGCAGGGAGGACAGCGCTTACAACACTGAAGCTTTCTTT.

The chain has TRBV6-5 and TRBJ1-2; D possibly corresponds to TRBD1 (5 bases). Germline V gene sequence: CDR1 MNHEY, CDR2 SVGAGI. There are 14 residues in the CDR3. With 8 bases removed from V and 4 bases from J, the gap between germline ends came to 17 bases. The CDR3 coding sequence is TGTGCCAGCTCCTCCGGGGGGATTGGCTATGGCTACACCTTC. Encoded protein: CASSSGGIGYGYTF.

The chain joins TRBV9 to TRBJ2-7; D remains ambiguous. The CDR3 consists of 14 residues. CDR1 SGDLS and CDR2 YYNGEE come from the germline V gene. The ends were cut back, 0 bases at V and 0 bases at J, with 7 bases in the middle. The CDR3 here is CASSVEGNSYEQYF. The CDR3 DNA is TGTGCCAGCAGCGTAGAAGGGAACTCCTACGAGCAGTACTTC.

The V call is TRBV7-2, the J call TRBJ2-7, with 8 bases identical to TRBD2. With V trimmed by 2 bases and J by 6 bases, 12 bases remained unmatched. Per germline, CDR1 SGHTA and CDR2 FQGNSA. This CDR3 is 16 amino acids long. CDR3 DNA sequence: TGTGCCAGCAGCTTAAGATTATGGAGCGGGAGTTTCGAGCAGTACTTC. Its protein product is CASSLRLWSGSFEQYF.

This clone has only one observation. Within the sample, other DNA sequences also encode this same CDR3. The chain carries TRBV19 and TRBJ2-7; D may be TRBD2 (6 bases). The CDR3 is made up of 13 amino acids. Trimming removed 1 base at V and 3 bases at J, with 7 bases between. Germline CDR1 and CDR2: LNHDA and SQIVND (reference sequence). CDR3 nucleotide sequence: TGTGCCAGTAGTATAGGGAGGGGCTACGAGCAGTACTTC. Translated, it gives CASSIGRGYEQYF. Full variable domain (outside the CDR3, taken from reference TRBV19 and TRBJ2-7): DGGITQSPKYLFRKEGQNVTLSCEQNLNHDAMYWYRQDPGQGLRLIYYSQIVNDFQKGDIAEGYSVSREKKESFPLTVTSAQKNPTAFYLCASSIGRGYEQYFGPGTRLTVT.

The J gene is TRBJ1-1, the V gene TRBV6-5; 7 bases align to TRBD1. CDR3 length: 16 amino acids. CDR1 MNHEY and CDR2 SVGAGI come from the germline V gene. V lost 2 bases and J lost 2; bases outside the gene matches: 8. The CDR3, as DNA: TGTGCCAGCAGTTACGGGTACAGGGGACTAAACACTGAAGCTTTCTTT. This sequence encodes CASSYGYRGLNTEAFF.